The next 19 T cell receptor beta chains were all read from a single sample in a study of CXCR3-negative and CXCR3-positive naive CD8 T cells (dated by TCRdb to between 2017 and 2020). TCRdb names NextSeq 550 as the instrument used. The Human TCR Profiling Kit (MiLaboratory) was used to prepare UMI-labeled 5' RACE TRB cDNA libraries. One entry per CDR3 protein sequence results from the TCRdb reprocessing of the reads, with DNA left out. In this sample's table one finds approximately 89,000 distinct CDR3 sequences. The ten largest clones take up around 0.53% of the sample. Their antigens are not known. General conclusions and limits of the study: Compared with CXCR3-negative naive cells, CXCR3-positive naive cells had TRB CDR3s with higher hydrophobicity (lower Kidera factor 4), lower energy, and higher strength and volume indices.

Sequences were obtained from naive CXCR3+ CD8+ T cells from blood. The cell subset or site label, read with the paper, signifies: CD45RO-CCR7+CD27+CD95- naive CD8+ T cells expressing CXCR3 (TNR3+). The receptor set was obtained from a human donor in good health. Some clones in this sample may be carry-over from other donors' samples.

V and J are TRBV7-6 and TRBJ1-1. Germline assignment: CDR1 SGHVS and CDR2 FNYEAQ. This CDR3 spans 13 amino acids. The chain's CDR3 is CASSTFGNTEAFF. Supplemented by reference TRBV7-6 and TRBJ1-1, the full variable domain reads GAGVSQSPRYKVTKRGQDVALRCDPISGHVSLYWYRQALGQGPEFLTYFNYEAQQDKSGLPNDRFSAERPEGSISTLTIQRTEQRDSAMYRCASSTFGNTEAFFGQGTRLTVV.

The J gene is TRBJ1-6, the V gene TRBV15; no DNA is available, so the TRBD1 call from TCRdb remains unchecked. CDR3 size: 13 residues. In germline, CDR1 is LNHNV, CDR2 YYDKDF (reference sequence). The chain's CDR3 is CATSLSRESPLHF.

The V call is TRBV28, the J call TRBJ2-1; the TCRdb call, TRBD1, lacks DNA for checking. The CDR3 length is 16 residues. CDR1 MDHEN and CDR2 SYDVKM come from the germline V gene. CDR3 amino acids: CASSPPDILPTWEQFF.

The J gene is TRBJ2-2, the V gene TRBV29-1; the TCRdb D gene call, TRBD2, has no DNA to confirm it. This CDR3 region has 15 residues. The germline V gene has CDR1 SQVTM and CDR2 ANQGSEA. CDR3 region: CSVEGRGGGTGELFF.

The rearrangement links TRBV12-3 or TRBV12-4 to TRBJ2-4; TCRdb's D call of TRBD1 is untestable without DNA. The CDR3 runs 16 residues. CDR3: CASSSQSGPLKNIQYF.

The chain has TRBV7-9 and TRBJ2-1; TCRdb indicates TRBD1, and absent DNA this call remains unverified. Germline CDR1 SEHNR, CDR2 FQNEAQ (reference sequence). The CDR3 extends over 12 amino acids. This CDR3 is CASSFTPAEQFF.

The chain uses TRBV7-8 and TRBJ2-3. Germline-derived CDR1 and CDR2 are SGHVS and FQNEAQ. CDR3 length: 14 amino acids. The chain's CDR3 is CASSPSEFEDTQYF. The variable domain in full, with the rest retrieved from reference TRBV7-8 and TRBJ2-3, is GAGVSQSPRYKVAKRGQDVALRCDPISGHVSLFWYQQALGQGPEFLTYFQNEAQLDKSGLPSDRFFAERPEGSVSTLKIQRTQQEDSAVYLCASSPSEFEDTQYFGPGTRLTVL.

This chain connects TRBV7-8 to TRBJ2-1; TCRdb gives TRBD1 as the D gene, but with no DNA this cannot be confirmed. CDR3 size: 15 residues. Germline V gives CDR1 SGHVS, CDR2 FQNEAQ. CDR3 amino acids: CASSLITGAGNEQFF.

This chain joins TRBV29-1 and TRBJ2-7; absent DNA, TCRdb's TRBD1 call cannot be checked. The CDR3 length is 12 residues. Germline CDR1 SQVTM, CDR2 ANQGSEA. The CDR3: CSGLTGVYEQYF.

The chain carries TRBV29-1 and TRBJ2-7; without DNA, the TCRdb call of TRBD1 cannot be checked. CDR1 is SQVTM, CDR2 ANQGSEA, per germline. The CDR3 runs to 14 residues. CDR3 in amino acids: CSVVELDSHYEQYF.

The chain recombines TRBV27 with TRBJ1-1; TCRdb proposes TRBD1, but this gene call is untestable without DNA. The CDR3 sequence is 13 residues long. Germline V gene lookup returns CDR1 MNHEY and CDR2 SMNVEV (reference sequence). This CDR3 is CASRLGPNTEAFF.

The chain employs TRBV28 and TRBJ2-7; TCRdb outputs TRBD1, but without DNA this stays unchecked. Germline values: CDR1 MDHEN, CDR2 SYDVKM. The CDR3 spans 13 residues. This CDR3 is CASSLTSGTEQYF.

The chain carries TRBV18 and TRBJ2-1; the TRBD1 assignment by TCRdb is unverifiable without DNA. The CDR3 runs 15 residues. Germline V gene data show CDR1 as KGHSH and CDR2 as LQKENI. CDR3 loop: CASSGTGGDYNEQFF.

The chain has TRBV6-5 and TRBJ2-7; TCRdb lists TRBD1, though no DNA is available to test this call. This CDR3 region has 15 residues. Germline V CDR1 and CDR2: MNHEY, SVGAGI. CDR3: CASSYSGTGGYEQYF.

This chain uses TRBV11-2 with TRBJ2-5; TCRdb lists TRBD1, though no DNA is available to test this call. The CDR3 extends over 15 amino acids. Germline V CDR1 and CDR2: SGHAT, FQNNGV. The CDR3 loop reads CASSVYGGEGETQYF.

The V gene is TRBV11-2, the J gene TRBJ2-3. Germline CDR1 reads SGHAT; CDR2 reads FQNNGV. The CDR3 runs 15 residues. CDR3 residues: CASSLGETATDTQYF.

The gene calls are TRBV14 and TRBJ2-7; lacking DNA, the TRBD1 call made by TCRdb goes unchecked. Germline V lookup: CDR1 SGHDN, CDR2 FVKESK. This CDR3 comprises 14 residues. The chain's CDR3 is CASSQTGVTYEQYF.

The CDR3 spells CASSPDRGGQPQHF. The chain has TRBV5-1 and TRBJ1-5; the D call from TCRdb, TRBD1, cannot be confirmed without DNA. The germline CDR1 and CDR2 sequences are SGHRS and YFSETQ. The CDR3 has 14 amino acids. The variable domain in full, completed from reference TRBV5-1 and TRBJ1-5, reads KAGVTQTPRYLIKTRGQQVTLSCSPISGHRSVSWYQQTPGQGLQFLFEYFSETQRNKGNFPGRFSGRQFSNSRSEMNVSTLELGDSALYLCASSPDRGGQPQHFGDGTRLSIL.

The genes are TRBV28 and TRBJ2-1; the TRBD1 assignment by TCRdb is unverifiable without DNA. Germline lookup yields CDR1 MDHEN and CDR2 SYDVKM. The CDR3 is 14 residues long. The chain's CDR3 is CASLGVETHNEQFF.